Listed below are T cell receptor beta chains from one sample, sequenced in a study of blood T cell repertoires in COVID-19. The protocol was immunoSEQ multiplex PCR, while the TCRdb copy is restricted to in-frame clones and leaves out a portion. Found here are roughly 320,000 clones, about 87% of them singletons; the top ten hold 1% to 1.5%. The sample consisted of peripheral blood. These receptors all stem from a man aged 70-80 years with acute or convalescent COVID-19. The CDR3 runs from the conserved cysteine through the conserved F or W. A D gene is named only where the DNA matches it firmly. Some rows have no size entry. The others give once, few or many, or a class for an expanded clone.

V	J	size	length	D	DNA	CDR3
TRBV18	TRBJ2-5	NA	13	NA	TGTGCCAGCTCACCGACTTTTCGGGAGACCCAGTACTTC	CASSPTFRETQYF
TRBV7-9	TRBJ2-5	NA	16	TRBD2	TGTGCCAGCAGCTTCGGGCGACTAGCGGCCCTGGAGACCCAGTACTTC	CASSFGRLAALETQYF
TRBV28	TRBJ2-2	NA	15	NA	TGTGCCAGCAGTTTGCCCGGGGAAAAATCCGGGGAGCTGTTTTTT	CASSLPGEKSGELFF
TRBV6-2/TRBV6-3	TRBJ2-7	NA	14	NA	TGTGCCAGCAGTTACCCCAACGGAAGCGACGAGCAGTACTTC	CASSYPNGSDEQYF
TRBV19	TRBJ1-5	few	16	TRBD1	TGTGCCAGTAGGATGGTTGACAGGGCCACGAGTCAGCCCCAGCATTTT	CASRMVDRATSQPQHF
TRBV7-6	TRBJ2-1	NA	17	TRBD2	TGTGCCAGCAGCGCAAGGACTAGCGGGAGCTCCTACAATGAGCAGTTCTTC	CASSARTSGSSYNEQFF
TRBV7-3	TRBJ2-1	once	13	NA	TGTGCCAGCAGCTTCGTGGCCGACAATGAGCAGTTCTTC	CASSFVADNEQFF
TRBV5-1	TRBJ2-5	NA	14	NA	TGCGCCAGCAGCTTGGGGCCGAACCAAGAGACCCAGTACTTC	CASSLGPNQETQYF
TRBV3-1/TRBV3-2	TRBJ1-1	once	14	NA	TGTGCCAGCAGCCAAAACGGGATGAACACTGAAGCTTTCTTT	CASSQNGMNTEAFF
TRBV6-5	TRBJ2-7	NA	12	NA	TGTGCCAGCTCGGACAGACTATACGAGCAGTACTTC	CASSDRLYEQYF
TRBV6-5	TRBJ1-1	NA	16	NA	TGTGCCAGCAGTTACTGGTTCGGGTCTTACGGGACTGAAGCTTTCTTT	CASSYWFGSYGTEAFF
TRBV3-1/TRBV3-2	TRBJ2-2	NA	16	NA	TGTGCCAGCAGCCAAGACTCACAGCCGAACACCGGGGAGCTGTTTTTT	CASSQDSQPNTGELFF
TRBV3-1/TRBV3-2	TRBJ1-1	NA	16	NA	TGTGCCAGCAGCCAAGATCCGAAGGGGGTGAACACTGAAGCTTTCTTT	CASSQDPKGVNTEAFF
TRBV7-2	TRBJ1-6	NA	16	NA	TGTGCCAGCAGCTTACTCGGCACAGGAGATGGCTCACCCCTCCACTTT	CASSLLGTGDGSPLHF
TRBV6-1	TRBJ1-5	NA	17	TRBD1	TGTGCCAGCAGTGAGGGACAGGGTGGATATAGCAATCAGCCCCAGCATTTT	CASSEGQGGYSNQPQHF
TRBV7-2	TRBJ2-1	NA	15	TRBD1	TGTGCCAGCAGCTTAGGGCAGGGGGCCTACAATGAGCAGTTCTTC	CASSLGQGAYNEQFF
TRBV7-9	TRBJ2-3	NA	15	NA	TGTGCCAGCAGCTTGAGGGGGGGCCGCGCAGATACGCAGTATTTT	CASSLRGGRADTQYF
TRBV15	TRBJ2-3	NA	17	TRBD2	TGTGCCACCAGCAGAGATAGGGGTAGCGGGTCACGAGATACGCAGTATTTT	CATSRDRGSGSRDTQYF
TRBV6-2/TRBV6-3	TRBJ1-5	NA	18	NA	TGTGCCAGCAGTTCGAACTCCCAGGGGCAGGTACCGAATCAGCCCCAGCATTTT	CASSSNSQGQVPNQPQHF
TRBV20-1	TRBJ1-1	many	13	NA	TGCAGTGCTAGTAAAGGGAGGGCCGACTCTGCTTTCTTT	CSASKGRADSAFF
TRBV18	TRBJ1-6	NA	15	NA	TGTGCCAGCTCACGTGACGGGGGGTTTAATTCACCCCTCCACTTT	CASSRDGGFNSPLHF
TRBV2	TRBJ2-2	NA	14	NA	TGTGCCAGCAGTGAAGCCACCAACGGCGGGGAGCTGTTTTTT	CASSEATNGGELFF
TRBV7-2	TRBJ2-6	NA	17	TRBD1	TGTGCCAGCAGCTTAGGACAGGGGCTCTCTGGGGCCAACGTCCTGACTTTC	CASSLGQGLSGANVLTF
TRBV24-1	TRBJ2-1	NA	15	TRBD1	TGTGCCACCAGTGACCAATTCGGGACAGACGATGAGCAGTTCTTC	CATSDQFGTDDEQFF
TRBV4-2	TRBJ2-1	NA	15	TRBD2	TGTGCCAGCAGCCAACTAGCGGGGACCTACAATGAGCAGTTCTTC	CASSQLAGTYNEQFF
TRBV7-9	TRBJ2-1	NA	12	NA	TGTGCCAGCAGCCCCGACTTGAATGAGCAGTTCTTC	CASSPDLNEQFF
TRBV5-1	TRBJ2-1	NA	15	NA	TGCGCCAGCAGCTTGCTGGCGGGCCGACACAATGAGCAGTTCTTC	CASSLLAGRHNEQFF
TRBV28	TRBJ2-7	NA	18	TRBD2	TGTGCCAGCAGTTTATTGGGTAGGGGACTAGCGGACCACTACGAGCAGTACTTC	CASSLLGRGLADHYEQYF
TRBV23-1	TRBJ1-5	once	13	NA	TGCGCCAGCAGAGGGAGGAGCAATCAGCCCCAGCATTTT	CASRGRSNQPQHF
TRBV5-4	TRBJ2-7	NA	15	TRBD2	TGTGCCAGCACCACCCAGCGGGAGGGTCCCTACGAGCAGTACTTC	CASTTQREGPYEQYF
TRBV5-1	TRBJ2-1	NA	16	TRBD1	TGCGCCAGCAGCTTGGATTCGGGACAGACCTACAATGAGCAGTTCTTC	CASSLDSGQTYNEQFF
TRBV4-1	TRBJ2-7	NA	14	NA	TGCGCCAGCAGCCAAGTCGTGAGCTCCTACGAGCAGTACTTC	CASSQVVSSYEQYF
TRBV9	TRBJ1-1	NA	13	NA	TGTGCCAGCAGCACCCGACAGTACACTGAAGCTTTCTTT	CASSTRQYTEAFF
TRBV2	TRBJ1-6	NA	14	TRBD1	TGTGCCAGCAGAGGGACAGGGGAGAATTCACCCCTCCACTTT	CASRGTGENSPLHF
TRBV7-9	TRBJ2-6	NA	18	NA	TGTGCCAGCAGCACAAGCGGCGGTAGAAACTCTGGGGCCAACGTCCTGACTTTC	CASSTSGGRNSGANVLTF
TRBV5-1	TRBJ1-2	NA	14	TRBD1	TGCGCCAGCAGCTGGGGACAGGGGACAGCTGGCTACACCTTC	CASSWGQGTAGYTF
TRBV6-2/TRBV6-3	TRBJ2-7	NA	15	NA	TGTGCCAGCAGTTACGGCGGGACGGTCTCCTACGAGCAGTACTTC	CASSYGGTVSYEQYF
TRBV9	TRBJ2-7	NA	15	NA	TGTGCCAGCAGCGTAGGGGCTGGCAAGGCCTACGAGCAGTACTTC	CASSVGAGKAYEQYF
TRBV12-3/TRBV12-4	TRBJ2-7	NA	13	TRBD1	TGTGCCAGCAGTTTGTGGACAGGGAACGAGCAGTACTTC	CASSLWTGNEQYF
TRBV5-1	TRBJ1-4	NA	15	TRBD1	TGCGCCAGCAGCTCTGCAGGGGGCTCTAATGAAAAACTGTTTTTT	CASSSAGGSNEKLFF
TRBV2	TRBJ2-3	NA	13	NA	TGTGCCAGCAGTGAGGGCTACACAGATACGCAGTATTTT	CASSEGYTDTQYF
TRBV5-4	TRBJ2-7	NA	12	NA	TGTGCCAGCAGCTTGTCAGAAGACGAGCAGTACTTC	CASSLSEDEQYF
TRBV7-8	TRBJ2-2	NA	13	NA	TGTGCCAGCAGCTTACAAGGGGCCGGGGAGCTGTTTTTT	CASSLQGAGELFF
TRBV5-6	TRBJ1-6	few	15	NA	TGTGCCAGCAGCTGGGCTGGAGGTGGAAATTCACCCCTCCACTTT	CASSWAGGGNSPLHF
TRBV4-3	TRBJ2-6	NA	16	NA	TGCGCCAGCAGCCAATTGCGATACTCTGGGGCCAACGTCCTGACTTTC	CASSQLRYSGANVLTF
TRBV29-1	TRBJ1-1	NA	14	TRBD1	TGCAGCACATTGATGAACAGGGGTTCCACTGAAGCTTTCTTT	CSTLMNRGSTEAFF
TRBV3-1/TRBV3-2	TRBJ1-2	NA	15	TRBD1	TGTGCCAGCAGCCCTAACGGACAGGGGGTCTATGGCTACACCTTC	CASSPNGQGVYGYTF
TRBV7-2	TRBJ1-6	NA	16	NA	TGTGCCAGCAGCTTAGTCCGGGGGGCGCTAAATTCACCCCTCCACTTT	CASSLVRGALNSPLHF
TRBV4-3	TRBJ1-3	NA	16	NA	TGCGCCAGCAGCCAAGGACTTCAGGGAACCGGAAACACCATATATTTT	CASSQGLQGTGNTIYF
TRBV7-2	TRBJ2-5	NA	15	NA	TGTGCCAGCAGCTTAAATCGGGGGTCTGAAGAGACCCAGTACTTC	CASSLNRGSEETQYF
TRBV7-8	TRBJ2-7	NA	15	TRBD1	TGTGCCAGCAGTTCATCCGGGACAGGGGGCTACGAGCAGTACTTC	CASSSSGTGGYEQYF
TRBV4-3	TRBJ2-1	NA	16	TRBD2	TGCGCCAGCAGCCAAGATTCCCTAGCGGGGGTTAATGAGCAGTTCTTC	CASSQDSLAGVNEQFF